This note documents a single T cell receptor beta chain sequence. Its antigen is still unknown. The data stem from a study of beta chain features in type 1 diabetes. Reverse transcription of all isolated RNA meant that expressed TCRB transcripts were sequenced. Using immunoSEQ multiplex PCR, the repertoire was profiled, and TCRdb retains in-frame clones only, with some absent. The sample has fewer than 350,000 clones; roughly a fifth are singletons. General study points: Shorter templates might be favored by PCR, equally in patients and controls.

The CDR3 sequence is 12 residues long. The germline gives CDR1 MNHNS, CDR2 SASEGT. J lost 4 bases, V lost 3 bases, and 0 bases had no gene match. One heparinised blood draw, averaging about 116 mL, came from each donor. Sequencing was carried out using naive CD4+ T cells from blood. This chain uses TRBV6-1 with TRBJ2-7; 7 nucleotides agree with TRBD1. This sequence originates from a woman aged 18-29 years in good health. The CDR3 protein is CASSETGYEQYF. The DNA of the CDR3 is TGTGCCAGCAGTGAGACAGGGTACGAGCAGTACTTC.